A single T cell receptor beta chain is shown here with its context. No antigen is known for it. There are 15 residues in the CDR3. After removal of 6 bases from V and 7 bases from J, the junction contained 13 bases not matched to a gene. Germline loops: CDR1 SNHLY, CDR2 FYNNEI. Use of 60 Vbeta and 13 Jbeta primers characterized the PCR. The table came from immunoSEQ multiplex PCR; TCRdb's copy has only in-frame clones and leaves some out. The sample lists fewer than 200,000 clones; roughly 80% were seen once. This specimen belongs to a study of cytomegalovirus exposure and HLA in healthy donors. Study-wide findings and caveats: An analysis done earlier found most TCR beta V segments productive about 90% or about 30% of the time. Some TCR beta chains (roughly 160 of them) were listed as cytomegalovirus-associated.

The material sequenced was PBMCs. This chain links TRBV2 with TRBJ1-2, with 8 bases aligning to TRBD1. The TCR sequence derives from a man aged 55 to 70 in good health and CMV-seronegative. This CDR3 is CASRETGQGSPGYTF. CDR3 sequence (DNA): TGTGCCAGCAGAGAAACCGGACAGGGTTCCCCTGGCTACACCTTC. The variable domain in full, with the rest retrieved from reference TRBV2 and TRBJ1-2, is EPEVTQTPSHQVTQMGQEVILRCVPISNHLYFYWYRQILGQKVEFLVSFYNNEISEKSEIFDDQFSVERPDGSNFTLKIRSTKLEDSAMYFCASRETGQGSPGYTFGSGTRLTVV.